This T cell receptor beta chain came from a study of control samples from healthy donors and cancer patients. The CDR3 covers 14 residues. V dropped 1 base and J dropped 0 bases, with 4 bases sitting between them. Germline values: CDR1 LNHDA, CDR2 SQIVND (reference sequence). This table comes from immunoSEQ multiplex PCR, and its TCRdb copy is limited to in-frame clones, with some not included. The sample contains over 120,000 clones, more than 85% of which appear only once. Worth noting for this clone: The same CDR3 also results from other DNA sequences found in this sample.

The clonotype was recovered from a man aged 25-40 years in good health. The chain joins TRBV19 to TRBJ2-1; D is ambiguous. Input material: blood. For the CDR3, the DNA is TGTGCCAGTAGTATAGGGGGCTCCTACAATGAGCAGTTCTTC. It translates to CASSIGGSYNEQFF.